This TCR beta chain was obtained from a study of CD8 T cells in ankylosing spondylitis. Findings of the study overall: Matched synovial fluid from ankylosing spondylitis patients was reported to be enriched for disease-linked clones. Those disease-linked clones were CD8+; they were also relatively rare in peripheral blood.

By quantitative 5'-RACE with molecular barcodes, the TCR beta libraries were made. Each CDR3 protein is one row after TCRdb ran MiXCR on the 5' RACE reads. This table holds roughly 100,000 distinct CDR3 sequences, less than 25% found once. The germline gives CDR1 MNHEY, CDR2 SMNVEV (reference sequence). CDR3 length: 13 amino acids. Trimming took off 5 bases at V and 1 base at J, with 8 bases between the two ends. This clonotype was counted a few times. Antigen unknown. This receptor was identified in a male donor with ankylosing spondylitis. The genes are TRBV27 and TRBJ1-1, with D hard to call. Material for sequencing was synovial fluid, either unsorted or a sorted T cell fraction (not recorded which). The CDR3 sequence is CASSRGSNTEAFF. CDR3 bases: TGTGCCAGCAGTAGAGGGTCGAACACTGAAGCTTTCTTT.